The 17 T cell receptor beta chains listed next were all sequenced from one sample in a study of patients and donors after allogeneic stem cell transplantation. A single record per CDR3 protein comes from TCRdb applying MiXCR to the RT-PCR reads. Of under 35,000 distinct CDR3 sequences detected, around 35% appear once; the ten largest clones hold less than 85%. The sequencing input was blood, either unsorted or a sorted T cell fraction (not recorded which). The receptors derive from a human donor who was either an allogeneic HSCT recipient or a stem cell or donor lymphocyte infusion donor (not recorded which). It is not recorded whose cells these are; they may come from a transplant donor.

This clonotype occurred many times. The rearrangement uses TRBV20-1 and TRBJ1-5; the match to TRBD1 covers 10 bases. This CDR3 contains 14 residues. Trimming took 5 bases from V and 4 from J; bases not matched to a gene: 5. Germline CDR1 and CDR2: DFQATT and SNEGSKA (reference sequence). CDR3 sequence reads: CSAHGQGGNQPQHF. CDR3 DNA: TGCAGTGCTCACGGACAGGGGGGTAATCAGCCCCAGCATTTT.

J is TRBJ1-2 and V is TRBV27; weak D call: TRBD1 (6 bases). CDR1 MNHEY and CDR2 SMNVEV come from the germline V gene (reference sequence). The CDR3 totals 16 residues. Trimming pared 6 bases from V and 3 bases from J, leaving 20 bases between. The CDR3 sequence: CASRKEGVFGDYGYTF. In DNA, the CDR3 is TGTGCCAGCAGGAAGGAGGGGGTTTTCGGTGACTATGGCTACACCTTC.

This CDR3 reads CASSLGQVAFF. In DNA, the CDR3 is TGTGCCAGCAGCTTGGGGCAGGTCGCCTTCTTC. The chain uses TRBV5-6 and TRBJ2-1; no reliable D call. Per germline, CDR1 SGHDT and CDR2 YYEEEE. The CDR3 covers 11 residues. V lost 0 bases and J lost 16, with 11 bases in between.

CDR3 protein: CSVHTAGHKYYEQYF. In DNA form, the CDR3 reads TGCAGTGTTCACACCGCGGGACACAAGTACTACGAGCAGTACTTC. V is TRBV20-1 and J is TRBJ2-7, with D perhaps TRBD1 or TRBD2 (6 bases each). The germline V gene encodes CDR1 DFQATT and CDR2 SNEGSKA (reference sequence). This CDR3 has 15 amino acids. Deletions cut 7 bases from V and 3 bases from J, with 22 bases between.

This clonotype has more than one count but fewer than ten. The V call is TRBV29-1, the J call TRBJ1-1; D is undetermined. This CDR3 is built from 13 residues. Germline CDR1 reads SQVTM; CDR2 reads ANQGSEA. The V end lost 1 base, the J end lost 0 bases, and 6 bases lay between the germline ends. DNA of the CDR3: TGCAGCGTTGAAGGTAGATTGAACACTGAAGCTTTCTTT. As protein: CSVEGRLNTEAFF. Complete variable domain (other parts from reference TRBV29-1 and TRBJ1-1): SAVISQKPSRDICQRGTSLTIQCQVDSQVTMMFWYRQQPGQSLTLIATANQGSEATYESGFVIDKFPISRPNLTFSTLTVSNMSPEDSSIYLCSVEGRLNTEAFFGQGTRLTVV.

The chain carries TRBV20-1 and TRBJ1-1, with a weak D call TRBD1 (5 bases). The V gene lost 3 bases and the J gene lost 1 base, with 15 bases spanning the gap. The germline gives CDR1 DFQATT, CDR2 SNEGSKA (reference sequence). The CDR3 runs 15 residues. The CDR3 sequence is CSARGRGPRNTEAFF. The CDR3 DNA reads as TGCAGTGCTAGGGGTCGGGGCCCGAGGAACACTGAAGCTTTCTTT.

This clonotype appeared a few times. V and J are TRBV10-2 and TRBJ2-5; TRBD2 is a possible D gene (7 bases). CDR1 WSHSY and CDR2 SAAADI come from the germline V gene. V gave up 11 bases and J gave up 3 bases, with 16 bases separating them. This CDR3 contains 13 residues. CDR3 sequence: CALGGAAKETQYF. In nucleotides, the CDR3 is TGCGCCTTAGGGGGGGCAGCTAAAGAGACCCAGTACTTC.

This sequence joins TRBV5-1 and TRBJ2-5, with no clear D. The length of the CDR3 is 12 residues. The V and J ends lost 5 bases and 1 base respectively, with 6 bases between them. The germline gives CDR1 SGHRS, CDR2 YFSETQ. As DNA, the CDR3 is TGCGCCAGCAGTGTAGCCCAAGAGACCCAGTACTTC. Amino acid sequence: CASSVAQETQYF.

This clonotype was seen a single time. The CDR3 coding sequence is TGTGCCAGCAGCTTAATGGCGAACACTGAAGCTTTCTTT. Encoded protein: CASSLMANTEAFF. V is TRBV11-2 and J is TRBJ1-1, with D hard to call. Trimming pared 2 bases from V and 1 base from J, leaving 5 bases between. CDR1 SGHAT and CDR2 FQNNGV come from the germline V gene. The CDR3 loop spans 13 amino acids.

The CDR3 sequence is CASRFTAVETQYF. CDR3 in DNA: TGTGCCAGCAGATTTACAGCCGTGGAGACCCAGTACTTC. The rearrangement links TRBV11-2 to TRBJ2-5; D is ambiguous. This CDR3 contains 13 residues. V was cut by 6 bases and J by 5 bases, with 13 bases left in between. Germline V gives CDR1 SGHAT, CDR2 FQNNGV.

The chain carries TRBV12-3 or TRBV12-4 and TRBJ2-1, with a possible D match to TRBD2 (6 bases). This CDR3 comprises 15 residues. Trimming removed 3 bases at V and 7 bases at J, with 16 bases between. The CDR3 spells CASSFTEAGRNEQFF. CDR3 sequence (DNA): TGTGCCAGCAGTTTTACGGAGGCGGGGAGGAATGAGCAGTTCTTC.

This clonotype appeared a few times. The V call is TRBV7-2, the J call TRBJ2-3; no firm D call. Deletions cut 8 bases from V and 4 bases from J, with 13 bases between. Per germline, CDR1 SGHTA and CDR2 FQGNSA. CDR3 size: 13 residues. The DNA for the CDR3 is TGTGCCAGCGGGATATCTACGGCAGATACGCAGTATTTT. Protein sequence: CASGISTADTQYF.

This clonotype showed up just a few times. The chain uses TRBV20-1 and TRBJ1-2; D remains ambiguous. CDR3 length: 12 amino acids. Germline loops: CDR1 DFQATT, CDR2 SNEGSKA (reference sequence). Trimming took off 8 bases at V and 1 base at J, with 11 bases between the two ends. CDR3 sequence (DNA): TGCAGTACAACGCGGGGTAACTATGGCTACACCTTC. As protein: CSTTRGNYGYTF.

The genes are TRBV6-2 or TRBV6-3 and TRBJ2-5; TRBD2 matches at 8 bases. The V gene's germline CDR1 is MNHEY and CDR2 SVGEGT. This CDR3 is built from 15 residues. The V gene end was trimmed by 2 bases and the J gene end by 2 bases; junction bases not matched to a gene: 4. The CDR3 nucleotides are TGTGCCAGCAGTTACCAGGGGACTAGTCAAGAGACCCAGTACTTC. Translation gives CASSYQGTSQETQYF.

The CDR3 reads CAIGTGEETQYF. The CDR3, as DNA: TGTGCCATAGGGACAGGGGAAGAGACCCAGTACTTC. V and J are TRBV10-3 and TRBJ2-5; TRBD1 matches 10 bases. The CDR3 runs 12 residues. V lost 9 bases to trimming and J lost 3 bases; unmatched junction nucleotides: 1. Per germline, CDR1 ENHRY and CDR2 SYGVKD.

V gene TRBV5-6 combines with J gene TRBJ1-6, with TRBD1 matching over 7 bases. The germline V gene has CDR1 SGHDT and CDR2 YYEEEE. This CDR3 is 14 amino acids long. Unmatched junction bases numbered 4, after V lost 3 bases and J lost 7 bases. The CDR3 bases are TGTGCCAGCAGCTATGGGACAGCGAATTCACCCCTCCACTTT. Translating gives CASSYGTANSPLHF. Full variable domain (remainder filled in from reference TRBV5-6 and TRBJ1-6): DAGVTQSPTHLIKTRGQQVTLRCSPKSGHDTVSWYQQALGQGPQFIFQYYEEEERQRGNFPDRFSGHQFPNYSSELNVNALLLGDSALYLCASSYGTANSPLHFGNGTRLTVT.

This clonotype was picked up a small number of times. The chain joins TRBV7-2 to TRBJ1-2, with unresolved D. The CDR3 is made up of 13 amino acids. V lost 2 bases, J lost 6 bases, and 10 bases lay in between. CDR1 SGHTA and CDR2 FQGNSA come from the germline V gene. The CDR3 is CASSLSPQDGYTF. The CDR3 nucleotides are TGTGCCAGCAGCTTATCCCCCCAGGATGGCTACACCTTC.